These 8 T cell receptor beta chains originate from one sample sequenced in a study of blood T cell repertoires in COVID-19. TCRdb keeps only in-frame clones here, not all; method: immunoSEQ multiplex PCR. The sample yields 55,000 to 75,000 clones, roughly 80% seen once. The source material was peripheral blood. The receptors here all came from a human donor in a cohort sampled during active COVID-19.

The table lists this clone with many counts. The chain combines TRBV19 with TRBJ1-5; 7 bases are shared with TRBD1. There are 13 residues in the CDR3. Germline V gene sequence: CDR1 LNHDA, CDR2 SQIVND (reference sequence). With V trimmed by 10 bases and J by 6 bases, 9 bases remained unmatched. CDR3 DNA sequence: TGTGCCACCATGGGGACAGTGGGTCAGCCCCAGCATTTT. Amino acid sequence: CATMGTVGQPQHF.

This chain joins TRBV5-4 and TRBJ2-2; maybe TRBD2 (6 bases). The CDR3 contains 15 residues. Germline loops: CDR1 SGHNT, CDR2 YYREEE (reference sequence). The V and J ends lost 4 bases and 6 bases respectively, with 16 bases between them. CDR3 bases: TGTGCCAGCAGCCGCCTGGGGGGTAGGGCCGGGGAGCTGTTTTTT. It translates to CASSRLGGRAGELFF.

V usage is TRBV2 and J usage is TRBJ2-7; maybe TRBD1 (5 bases). The germline V gene has CDR1 SNHLY and CDR2 FYNNEI. The germline V and J ends were trimmed by 8 bases and 0 bases, with 14 bases remaining between them. This CDR3 has 14 residues. Written as DNA, the CDR3 is TGTGCCAGCGTTACGACAGAGGTCTCCTACGAGCAGTACTTC. It translates to CASVTTEVSYEQYF.

This clone was seen repeatedly, ten times or more. The J gene is TRBJ1-4, the V gene TRBV5-1, with a weak D call TRBD1 (5 bases). Germline CDR1 reads SGHRS; CDR2 reads YFSETQ. The germline V and J ends were trimmed by 0 bases and 8 bases, with 8 bases remaining between them. This CDR3 is built from 13 residues. The CDR3 loop is CASSLGQGEKLFF. CDR3 nucleotides: TGCGCCAGCAGCTTGGGTCAGGGAGAAAAACTGTTTTTT. The full variable domain, completed using reference TRBV5-1 and TRBJ1-4, is KAGVTQTPRYLIKTRGQQVTLSCSPISGHRSVSWYQQTPGQGLQFLFEYFSETQRNKGNFPGRFSGRQFSNSRSEMNVSTLELGDSALYLCASSLGQGEKLFFGSGTQLSVL.

The V gene is TRBV5-8, the J gene TRBJ2-5, with D perhaps TRBD1 (6 bases). V was clipped by 5 bases and J by 4 bases, with 15 bases between them. Germline V gene sequence: CDR1 SGHTS, CDR2 YDEGEE. The CDR3 consists of 14 residues. The DNA of the CDR3 is TGTGCCAGCAGTGCTGGTTGGGGGCGAGAGACCCAGTACTTC. It specifies CASSAGWGRETQYF.

The V and J genes are TRBV29-1 and TRBJ2-1; the match to TRBD1 covers 8 bases. J was trimmed by 3 bases and V by 6 bases; bases with no gene match: 7. Germline CDR1 and CDR2: SQVTM and ANQGSEA. The CDR3 is made up of 14 amino acids. The CDR3 here is CSVSGQGGYNEQFF. In DNA, the CDR3 is TGCAGCGTGAGCGGACAGGGTGGCTACAATGAGCAGTTCTTC.

This clone has just one count. The V and J genes are TRBV5-6 and TRBJ2-1; D call uncertain. This CDR3 region has 14 residues. Germline V CDR1 and CDR2: SGHDT, YYEEEE. Trimming removed 5 bases from V and 3 bases from J, with 12 bases in between. The CDR3, as DNA: TGTGCCAGCAGTTCCGTAAGCGACTACAATGAGCAGTTCTTC. It translates to CASSSVSDYNEQFF.

Regarding this clone: An end of the junction does not agree with germline; a read error may underlie this. V and J are TRBV12-3 or TRBV12-4 and TRBJ2-3, with TRBD1 as a possible D gene (5 bases). This CDR3 contains 12 residues. The CDR3 nucleotides are TGTGCCAGCACCGCAGGGTACGGCGTGGGTGTTTTT. Its translation is CASTAGYGVGVF.